This T cell receptor beta chain was retrieved from a study of OX40 agonist ivuxolimab in advanced cancers. Study details: Participants, 75% to 85% male, averaged about 59 years of age, ranging from about 23 to 79. Past anti-PD-1, anti-PD-L1 or anti-CTLA-4 therapy was accepted, and 35% to 45% had received some.

Assay used: immunoSEQ multiplex PCR; TCRdb lists only in-frame clones, some missing. The repertoire includes 60,000 to 90,000 clones, around 80% of them detected once, and more than 4% sits in the top ten. This clone was recorded once. Its specificity is not known. Different DNA sequences within this sample yield the same CDR3. The V segment lost 5 bases and the J segment 7 bases; nucleotides outside the gene matches: 3. The CDR3 sequence is 13 residues long. The germline V gene encodes CDR1 SGHAT and CDR2 FQNNGV. Overall study results and limits: Certain nonresponders likewise exhibited a low normalized T-cell clonal expansion. The investigators did not determine what antigen specificity the expanded peripheral T cells had.

Sequencing used CD4+ or CD8+ T cells sorted from blood, obtained in a trial of the OX40 agonist ivuxolimab. This TCR derives from an adult with an advanced solid tumor such as melanoma, head and neck, liver or kidney cancer. The rearrangement uses TRBV11-2 and TRBJ1-5; 9 bases are a match to TRBD1. DNA of the CDR3: TGTGCCAGCAGCCTCGACAGGGGGCAGCCCCAGCATTTT. This gives the protein CASSLDRGQPQHF.